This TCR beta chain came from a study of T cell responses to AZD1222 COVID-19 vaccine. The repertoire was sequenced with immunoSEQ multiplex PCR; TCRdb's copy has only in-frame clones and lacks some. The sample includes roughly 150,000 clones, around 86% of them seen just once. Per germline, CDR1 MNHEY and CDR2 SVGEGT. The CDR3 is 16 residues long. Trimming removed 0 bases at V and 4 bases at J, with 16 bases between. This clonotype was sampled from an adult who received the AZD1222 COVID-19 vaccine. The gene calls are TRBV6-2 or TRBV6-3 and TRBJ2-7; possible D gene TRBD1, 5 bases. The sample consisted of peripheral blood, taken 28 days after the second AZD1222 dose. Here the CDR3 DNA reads TGTGCCAGCAGTTACTCCCGACAGCCCCTTGGTTACGAGCAGTACTTC. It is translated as CASSYSRQPLGYEQYF.